These T cell receptor beta chains were read from a single sample in a study of Graves' ophthalmopathy and Graves' hyperthyroidism. A single record per CDR3 protein comes from TCRdb applying MiXCR to the multiplex PCR reads. The sample yields hundreds of thousands of distinct CDR3 sequences, around 50% seen once. Input material: peripheral blood. All receptors come from an adult man with Graves' ophthalmopathy. Each CDR3 is given with its conserved first and last residue. The D gene is left open where the match is weak. The size field is filled for only some rows; it gives once, few, many or a size class.

TRBV20-1	-	-	TRBJ1-1	CSAHPGRTPSEAFF	TGCAGTGCTCACCCCGGACGGACGCCAAGTGAAGCTTTCTTT
TRBV19	TRBD1	-	TRBJ1-1	CASRTGETEAFF	TGTGCCAGTAGAACAGGGGAAACTGAAGCTTTCTTT
TRBV6-6	-	-	TRBJ1-5	CASSYEGMDNQPQHF	TGTGCCAGCAGTTACGAGGGGATGGACAATCAGCCCCAGCATTTT
TRBV2	TRBD1	few	TRBJ1-4	CASSEGQGVWGEKLFF	TGTGCCAGCAGTGAGGGACAGGGGGTTTGGGGTGAAAAACTGTTTTTT
TRBV11-2	-	-	TRBJ1-1	CAGESEGRGSTEAFF	TGTGCCGGCGAATCGGAGGGCAGGGGATCTACTGAAGCTTTCTTT
TRBV7-9	-	once	TRBJ1-4	CASSLSLNEKLFF	TGTGCCAGCAGCTTATCCCTTAATGAAAAACTGTTTTTT
TRBV6-1	-	-	TRBJ2-7	CASSEMRASYEQYF	TGTGCCAGCAGTGAAATGAGGGCCTCCTACGAGCAGTACTTC
TRBV25-1	-	-	TRBJ2-7	CASSLRGSTYEQYF	TGTGCCAGCAGCCTTCGCGGCTCCACCTACGAGCAGTACTTC
TRBV29-1	TRBD1	-	TRBJ1-2	CSVETGGSYGYTF	TGCAGCGTTGAAACAGGGGGCAGCTATGGCTACACCTTC
TRBV5-1	-	few	TRBJ1-1	CASSLIGSGNTEAFF	TGCGCCAGCAGCTTGATAGGCTCGGGGAACACTGAAGCTTTCTTT
TRBV2	-	-	TRBJ1-1	CASSQSQGTEAFF	TGTGCCAGCAGCCAGTCACAGGGAACTGAAGCTTTCTTT
TRBV9	TRBD1	-	TRBJ2-7	CASSVGGQGTYEQYF	TGTGCCAGCAGCGTAGGGGGACAGGGTACCTACGAGCAGTACTTC
TRBV2	-	many	TRBJ2-2	CASRESGVGELFF	TGTGCCAGCCGCGAGTCGGGGGTCGGGGAGCTGTTTTTT